The 21 T cell receptor beta chains presented below share a single source sample, sequenced in a study of cytomegalovirus exposure and HLA in healthy donors. The primer mix had 60 Vbeta and 13 Jbeta primers. Clones were sequenced by immunoSEQ multiplex PCR, and TCRdb holds only the in-frame ones, with some missing. The sample has about 130,000 clones, 70% to 85% seen once. Sequencing used PBMCs. The receptors here all came from a man in his fifties in good health and CMV-seronegative.

In DNA form, the CDR3 reads TGTGCCAGCAGCTTTGACAGGATCAATCAGCCCCAGCATTTT. It encodes CASSFDRINQPQHF. The V gene is TRBV6-1, the J gene TRBJ1-5; the D gene is possibly TRBD1 (6 bases). V shed 6 bases and J shed 3 bases, with 12 bases lying between them. This CDR3 contains 14 residues. CDR1 is MNHNS, CDR2 SASEGT, per germline.

V is TRBV9 and J is TRBJ2-5; possibly TRBD2 for D (6 bases). The CDR3 consists of 13 residues. In germline, CDR1 is SGDLS, CDR2 YYNGEE. Trimming shortened V by 4 bases and J by 5 bases, and 12 bases separated the two germline ends. The CDR3 sequence: CASSSGDEETQYF. The CDR3 DNA reads as TGTGCCAGCAGCTCGGGGGACGAGGAGACCCAGTACTTC.

The chain carries TRBV9 and TRBJ1-3; maybe TRBD1 (6 bases). The CDR3 covers 15 residues. V gave up 4 bases and J gave up 2 bases, with 13 bases separating them. Germline-derived CDR1 and CDR2 are SGDLS and YYNGEE. The CDR3 DNA reads TGTGCCAGCAGCCCCGCAGGGGTAGCTGGAAACACCATATATTTT. Protein sequence: CASSPAGVAGNTIYF.

This chain links TRBV6-5 with TRBJ2-7; 8 nucleotides match TRBD2. Per the germline V gene, CDR1 is MNHEY and CDR2 is SVGAGI. There are 15 residues in the CDR3. The junction had 7 bases not matched to a gene; V was cut back by 5 bases and J by 1 base. The CDR3 nucleotides are TGTGCCAGCAGTCGGAGGGCGGGGGGATCCTACGAGCAGTACTTC. The encoded protein is CASSRRAGGSYEQYF.

The V gene is TRBV27, the J gene TRBJ1-4, with D hard to call. Germline values: CDR1 MNHEY, CDR2 SMNVEV (reference sequence). The V and J ends lost 4 bases and 6 bases respectively, with 15 bases between them. The CDR3 is made up of 15 amino acids. The CDR3 sequence is CASSSIPGMHEKLFF. In nucleotides, the CDR3 is TGTGCCAGCAGTTCCATCCCCGGTATGCATGAAAAACTGTTTTTT. The full variable domain, with the rest looked up from reference TRBV27 and TRBJ1-4, is EAQVTQNPRYLITVTGKKLTVTCSQNMNHEYMSWYRQDPGLGLRQIYYSMNVEVTDKGDVPEGYKVSRKEKRNFPLILESPSPNQTSLYFCASSSIPGMHEKLFFGSGTQLSVL.

The rearrangement links TRBV29-1 to TRBJ2-5, with a weak D call TRBD1 (6 bases). The CDR3 sequence is 12 residues long. The germline V gene encodes CDR1 SQVTM and CDR2 ANQGSEA. The ends were cut back, 6 bases at V and 5 bases at J, with 13 bases in the middle. The CDR3 loop reads CSVPGERETQYF. In DNA form, the CDR3 reads TGCAGCGTCCCAGGGGAGAGGGAGACCCAGTACTTC.

The genes are TRBV4-3 and TRBJ1-6; possible D gene TRBD1, 6 bases. This CDR3 has 15 residues. V lost 0 bases, J lost 9 bases, and 12 bases lay in between. Germline V gene lookup returns CDR1 LGHNA and CDR2 YSLEER. CDR3 protein: CASSQDRGSGSPLHF. CDR3 DNA sequence: TGCGCCAGCAGCCAAGACAGGGGTTCGGGTTCACCCCTCCACTTT.

The chain uses TRBV20-1 and TRBJ2-5; D is uncertain. This CDR3 region has 11 residues. Germline CDR1 reads DFQATT; CDR2 reads SNEGSKA (reference sequence). Trimming pared 4 bases from V and 4 bases from J, leaving 7 bases between. The CDR3 region has the DNA TGCAGTGCTACCCTAGGAGAGACCCAGTACTTC. Its protein product is CSATLGETQYF.

V is TRBV6-1 and J is TRBJ1-1; TRBD1 agrees at 7 bases. This CDR3 is 14 amino acids long. Germline values: CDR1 MNHNS, CDR2 SASEGT. V dropped 7 bases and J dropped 4; count of bases not matched to a gene: 9. Here the CDR3 DNA reads TGTGCCAGCAATACCGGGACAGAGGGCACTGAAGCTTTCTTT. Its translation is CASNTGTEGTEAFF.

The chain joins TRBV4-3 to TRBJ2-7, with D tentatively TRBD2 (6 bases). CDR1 LGHNA and CDR2 YSLEER come from the germline V gene. This CDR3 has 15 amino acids. V was pared by 1 base and J by 3 bases, with 13 bases between. The CDR3 loop reads CASSQAASAHYEQYF. CDR3 nucleotides: TGCGCCAGCAGCCAAGCGGCTAGCGCCCACTACGAGCAGTACTTC.

The V call is TRBV9, the J call TRBJ2-1, with D unclear. Per the germline V gene, CDR1 is SGDLS and CDR2 is YYNGEE. The CDR3 consists of 15 residues. Between the trimmed V and J ends, which lost 0 bases and 1 base, there was a span of 8 bases. The CDR3 sequence: CASSVGRTSYNEQFF. The CDR3 coding sequence is TGTGCCAGCAGCGTAGGTAGAACTTCCTACAATGAGCAGTTCTTC.

The chain links TRBV6-1 to TRBJ1-2, with D unresolved. There are 14 residues in the CDR3. V shed 2 bases and J shed 4 bases, with 11 bases lying between them. CDR1 is MNHNS, CDR2 SASEGT, per germline. CDR3 nucleotides: TGTGCCAGCAGTGAAATGACAATAATCTATGGCTACACCTTC. It yields the protein CASSEMTIIYGYTF.

The V and J genes are TRBV5-1 and TRBJ2-1, with 15 bases lining up with TRBD2. The CDR3 has 17 amino acids. Germline V CDR1 and CDR2: SGHRS, YFSETQ. V was clipped by 4 bases and J by 12 bases; unmatched bases: 14. DNA for the CDR3: TGCGCCAGCAGCCCACGGGGACTAGCGGGGGGCCCCGGTGGGCAGTTCTTC. This translates into CASSPRGLAGGPGGQFF.

The chain joins TRBV2 to TRBJ2-2, with a tentative D call TRBD1 (5 bases). The germline gives CDR1 SNHLY, CDR2 FYNNEI. The CDR3 covers 14 residues. V dropped 6 bases and J dropped 3 bases, with 11 bases sitting between them. CDR3 sequence: CASRGAGYTGELFF. The DNA for the CDR3 is TGTGCCAGCAGGGGTGCAGGGTACACCGGGGAGCTGTTTTTT.

The chain combines TRBV13 with TRBJ2-7; 8 nucleotides line up with TRBD1. This CDR3 has 12 amino acids. Germline values: CDR1 PRHDT, CDR2 FYEKMQ (reference sequence). With 2 bases clipped from V and 6 bases from J, the junction kept 0 bases outside the gene matches. The CDR3 DNA sequence: TGTGCCAGCAGCTTAACAGGGGGCGAGCAGTACTTC. It yields the protein CASSLTGGEQYF.

This sequence joins TRBV9 and TRBJ1-4; 9 bases map to TRBD1. Trimming at V came to 7 bases and at J to 3 bases, leaving 7 bases not matched to a gene. Germline-derived CDR1 and CDR2 are SGDLS and YYNGEE. The CDR3 covers 15 residues. CDR3 sequence reads: CASGTGSYANEKLFF. The DNA for the CDR3 is TGTGCCAGCGGGACAGGGAGTTACGCTAATGAAAAACTGTTTTTT.

This clone appeared a single time. CDR3 DNA: TGTGCCAGCAGCAATGACAGGTCCTACTATGGCTACACCTTC. Encoded protein: CASSNDRSYYGYTF. V gene TRBV7-2 combines with J gene TRBJ1-2; possibly TRBD1 for D (6 bases). V was shortened by 5 bases and J by 3 bases, with 13 bases between the two germline ends. The CDR3 extends over 14 amino acids. Looked up from germline, CDR1 is SGHTA and CDR2 is FQGNSA.

Concerning this clone: Without the conserved terminal phenylalanine or tryptophan, this CDR3 likely stems from a read error. The limits of the CDR3 on the DNA are not certain, so only TCRdb's listed CDR3 is given. This chain connects TRBV10-1 to TRBJ1-1. CDR1 and CDR2 (germline): WNHNN, SYGVQD (reference sequence). The CDR3 is made up of 13 amino acids, end residues included. CDR3 loop: CASSDQRNTEPFL.

The rearrangement joins TRBV9 to TRBJ2-1, with TRBD2 matching 7 bases. Losses at the gene ends were 3 bases for V and 2 bases for J; bases not matched to a gene: 5. Germline CDR1 SGDLS, CDR2 YYNGEE. The CDR3 totals 15 residues. The CDR3 loop reads CASSAGGLAYNEQFF. The CDR3 nucleotides read TGTGCCAGCAGCGCGGGAGGACTGGCCTACAATGAGCAGTTCTTC.

This CDR3 reads CASSPSWGQPNTEAFF. The CDR3 bases are TGTGCCAGTAGTCCATCCTGGGGACAGCCTAACACTGAAGCTTTCTTT. The gene calls are TRBV19 and TRBJ1-1, with 7 bases matching TRBD1. Germline trimming cut 5 bases from V and 2 bases from J; bases unmatched to any gene: 11. Germline V lookup: CDR1 LNHDA, CDR2 SQIVND (reference sequence). The CDR3 consists of 16 residues.

For the CDR3, the DNA is TGTGCCAGCGGACCGGGACAACAAGGAAACACCATATATTTT. It yields the protein CASGPGQQGNTIYF. The rearrangement links TRBV9 to TRBJ1-3; D perhaps matches TRBD1 (6 bases). The CDR3 totals 14 residues. CDR1 is SGDLS and CDR2 is YYNGEE in the germline V gene. The V gene lost 7 bases and the J gene lost 4 bases, with 15 bases spanning the gap.